This TCR beta chain was profiled in a study of T-cell reconstitution after alpha-beta-depleted transplantation in children. This clonotype has a handful of counts. The target antigen is unknown. Preparing the TCRbeta library involved the use of unique molecular identifiers. A single record per CDR3 protein comes from TCRdb applying MiXCR to the PCR reads. Of approximately 650,000 distinct CDR3 sequences in the sample, around 13% were seen once. Study observations and caveats: Some patients showed high day-60 TCRbeta diversity, which derived from surviving recipient T cells and thymic progenitors.

V dropped 5 bases and J dropped 4 bases, with 18 bases sitting between them. The CDR3 consists of 15 residues. The germline gives CDR1 DFQATT, CDR2 SNEGSKA (reference sequence). The sample consisted of PBMCs, taken before TCRalphabeta/CD19-depleted stem cell transplant. The sequence was collected from a girl aged 2 to 9 with congenital amegakaryocytic thrombocytopenia, due to receive a stem cell transplant. This chain links TRBV20-1 with TRBJ1-3; D is possibly TRBD1 (5 bases). In DNA, the CDR3 is TGCAGTGCTTCAGAGACAGTCCCGTCCGGAAACACCATATATTTT. Amino acid sequence: CSASETVPSGNTIYF.